One T cell receptor beta chain is described in this entry. What it binds is not known. The sample comes from a study of shared clonotypes between healthy human individuals. Across the whole study: The study used three CD4 naive, three CD4 memory, two CD8 naive and one CD8 memory plate per donor. Regarding the study as a whole: Inspection by rarefaction showed sorted-subset sequencing to be incomplete despite large depth.

Genomic DNA (from each subset) was split evenly across several immunoSEQ plates. The table came from immunoSEQ multiplex PCR; TCRdb's copy has only in-frame clones and leaves some out. In the table there are hundreds of thousands of clones, 70% to 75% of which are singletons. The sequenced sample consisted of memory CD4+ T cells sorted from blood. Subset described: CD45RA-negative fraction. The source of this sequence is a man aged 25 to 45 in good health.

In DNA, the CDR3 is TGTGCCAGCAGTGGACCGGGAGGTGTTAACAATGAGCAGTTCTTC. Its translation: CASSGPGGVNNEQFF. The gene calls are TRBV2 and TRBJ2-1, with TRBD2 identical over 7 bases. The CDR3 has 15 residues. Germline V CDR1 and CDR2: SNHLY, FYNNEI. V trimming: 4 bases; J trimming: 5 bases; junction bases outside the gene matches: 8.